These 25 T cell receptor beta chains were sequenced from one sample in a study of T cell responses to AZD1222 COVID-19 vaccine. The repertoire was sequenced with immunoSEQ multiplex PCR; TCRdb's copy has only in-frame clones and lacks some. Seen here are about 76,000 clones, approximately 80% observed once, and the top ten hold approximately 27%. The source was peripheral blood, collected 28 days after the second dose of the MenACWY control vaccine. The source of these receptors is an adult who received the MenACWY meningococcal vaccine as a control.

The rearrangement joins TRBV5-6 to TRBJ1-5; D may be TRBD1 (5 bases). CDR3 length: 15 residues. The germline gives CDR1 SGHDT, CDR2 YYEEEE. Trimming removed 4 bases from V and 0 bases from J, with 11 bases in between. This chain's CDR3 is CASSQRGVSNQPQHF. In DNA, the CDR3 is TGTGCCAGCAGCCAGCGGGGGGTTAGCAATCAGCCCCAGCATTTT.

The chain uses TRBV2 and TRBJ2-2; D is unclear. Germline lookup yields CDR1 SNHLY and CDR2 FYNNEI. Trimming cost V 3 bases and J 4 bases, with 9 bases left between them. The CDR3 spans 14 residues. Written as DNA, the CDR3 is TGTGCCAGCAGTGACCTGTCAGCCACCGGGGAGCTGTTTTTT. Its translation: CASSDLSATGELFF.

This clone was seen more than once but under ten times. The chain carries TRBV24-1 and TRBJ2-1; 7 positions match TRBD2. CDR1 KGHDR and CDR2 SFDVKD come from the germline V gene. The CDR3 runs 13 residues. Losses at the gene ends were 10 bases for V and 8 bases for J; bases not matched to a gene: 10. CDR3 DNA sequence: TGTGCCACGATGGGGCGGGAGCATGATGAGCAGTTCTTC. Translating gives CATMGREHDEQFF.

The chain uses TRBV6-6 and TRBJ2-3, with D tentatively TRBD1 or TRBD2 (5 bases each). The germline CDR1 and CDR2 sequences are MNHNY and SVGAGI (reference sequence). V lost 4 bases to trimming and J lost 4 bases, with 12 bases between them. This CDR3 comprises 14 residues. CDR3 region: CASSLTRGADTQYF. DNA of the CDR3: TGTGCCAGCAGTTTAACGAGAGGGGCAGATACGCAGTATTTT.

J is TRBJ2-5 and V is TRBV2; weak D call: TRBD2 (6 bases). Germline V lookup: CDR1 SNHLY, CDR2 FYNNEI. The ends were cut back, 7 bases at V and 1 base at J, with 16 bases in the middle. The CDR3 length is 15 residues. In DNA, the CDR3 is TGTGCCAGCACCACTAAACCAGCGGGCCAAGAGACCCAGTACTTC. It is translated as CASTTKPAGQETQYF.

The CDR3 is CASSRDPGGEAFF. The CDR3 DNA follows: TGTGCCAGCAGTCGGGACCCTGGGGGTGAAGCTTTCTTT. V usage is TRBV5-4 and J usage is TRBJ1-1, with D perhaps matching TRBD1 (5 bases). Trimming took 5 bases from V and 7 from J, leaving 15 bases between them. The CDR3 is 13 amino acids. The V gene's germline CDR1 is SGHNT and CDR2 YYREEE (reference sequence). Combining the CDR3 with reference TRBV5-4 and TRBJ1-1 gives the whole variable domain ETGVTQSPTHLIKTRGQQVTLRCSSQSGHNTVSWYQQALGQGPQFIFQYYREEENGRGNFPPRFSGLQFPNYSSELNVNALELDDSALYLCASSRDPGGEAFFGQGTRLTVV.

This clone was recorded once. This chain joins TRBV28 and TRBJ1-2, with 9 bases aligning to TRBD1. CDR3 length: 17 residues. Losses at the gene ends were 6 bases for V and 4 bases for J; bases not matched to a gene: 15. Germline loops: CDR1 MDHEN, CDR2 SYDVKM. CDR3 residues: CASSSGTGNGIGYGYTF. In nucleotides, the CDR3 is TGTGCCAGCAGCTCCGGGACAGGGAATGGGATTGGCTATGGCTACACCTTC.

This chain links TRBV5-5 with TRBJ2-5; D gene unclear. The V gene lost 0 bases and the J gene lost 1 base, with 4 bases spanning the gap. Per germline, CDR1 SGHKS and CDR2 YYEKEE (reference sequence). The CDR3 has 13 residues. The CDR3 DNA follows: TGTGCCAGCAGCTTGGGACCCCAAGAGACCCAGTACTTC. Translating gives CASSLGPQETQYF.

The chain couples TRBV5-4 to TRBJ2-7; 10 bases are a match to TRBD2. In germline, CDR1 is SGHNT, CDR2 YYREEE (reference sequence). The CDR3 has 14 residues. J lost 2 bases, V lost 2 bases, and 1 base had no gene match. CDR3 region: CASSLTSGAYEQYF. CDR3 sequence (DNA): TGTGCCAGCAGCTTAACTAGCGGGGCCTACGAGCAGTACTTC. The full variable domain, rest sourced from reference TRBV5-4 and TRBJ2-7, is ETGVTQSPTHLIKTRGQQVTLRCSSQSGHNTVSWYQQALGQGPQFIFQYYREEENGRGNFPPRFSGLQFPNYSSELNVNALELDDSALYLCASSLTSGAYEQYFGPGTRLTVT.

The chain couples TRBV7-9 to TRBJ1-1; D unclear. CDR3 size: 12 residues. Deletions cut 5 bases from V and 8 bases from J, with 12 bases between. The germline V gene encodes CDR1 SEHNR and CDR2 FQNEAQ (reference sequence). The CDR3 spells CASSHPFAEAFF. CDR3 nucleotides: TGTGCCAGCAGCCACCCTTTTGCGGAAGCTTTCTTT.

V and J are TRBV5-6 and TRBJ1-5, with a possible D match to TRBD1 (5 bases). There are 16 residues in the CDR3. CDR1 is SGHDT and CDR2 is YYEEEE in the germline V gene. V was pared by 1 base and J by 6 bases, with 17 bases between. The CDR3 region is CASSLYQNRLGQPQHF. The CDR3 DNA reads as TGTGCCAGCAGCTTGTATCAGAACAGGCTCGGTCAGCCCCAGCATTTT.

The genes are TRBV9 and TRBJ2-5, with TRBD1 identical over 9 bases. The CDR3 is 17 residues long. Germline CDR1 SGDLS, CDR2 YYNGEE. After removal of 3 bases from V and 5 bases from J, the junction contained 14 bases not matched to a gene. CDR3 amino acids: CASSDPRDREFEETQYF. CDR3 bases: TGTGCCAGCAGCGACCCACGGGACAGGGAGTTCGAGGAGACCCAGTACTTC.

In its sample, this clone was seen a few times. The chain links TRBV7-2 to TRBJ2-2; the match to TRBD2 covers 10 bases. V was clipped by 7 bases and J by 3 bases; unmatched bases: 5. The length of the CDR3 is 15 residues. Germline V gene lookup returns CDR1 SGHTA and CDR2 FQGNSA. The CDR3 is CASTISGGYTGELFF. The CDR3 nucleotides are TGTGCCAGCACCATTAGCGGGGGGTACACCGGGGAGCTGTTTTTT. Supplemented by reference TRBV7-2 and TRBJ2-2, the full variable domain reads GAGVSQSPSNKVTEKGKDVELRCDPISGHTALYWYRQSLGQGLEFLIYFQGNSAPDKSGLPSDRFSAERTGGSVSTLTIQRTQQEDSAVYLCASTISGGYTGELFFGEGSRLTVL.

This sequence joins TRBV11-2 and TRBJ1-1, with 10 bases that match TRBD1. The J segment lost 5 bases and the V segment lost 5 bases, leaving 17 bases of the junction unmatched. Germline CDR1 SGHAT, CDR2 FQNNGV. The CDR3 covers 18 residues. Here the CDR3 reads CASSGGQGSLWATTEAFF. The CDR3 nucleotides are TGTGCCAGCAGCGGGGGACAGGGGTCCCTCTGGGCAACAACTGAAGCTTTCTTT.

The chain uses TRBV30 and TRBJ1-4; D is undetermined. V dropped 0 bases and J dropped 10 bases, with 6 bases sitting between them. This CDR3 comprises 11 residues. The V gene's germline CDR1 is GTSNPN and CDR2 SVGIG (reference sequence). The CDR3 nucleotides read TGTGCCTGGAGTGTACCAGGAAAACTGTTTTTT. Its protein is CAWSVPGKLFF.

The chain carries TRBV10-3 and TRBJ1-5; perhaps TRBD1 as D (6 bases). CDR1 ENHRY and CDR2 SYGVKD come from the germline V gene. This CDR3 is built from 13 residues. The germline V and J ends were trimmed by 3 bases and 7 bases, with 10 bases remaining between them. The CDR3 loop reads CAISDSRGQPQHF. The CDR3 bases are TGTGCCATCAGTGATAGTAGGGGGCAGCCCCAGCATTTT.

This chain links TRBV7-2 with TRBJ2-7, with 13 positions matching TRBD2. The V segment lost 3 bases and the J segment 4 bases; nucleotides outside the gene matches: 3. The CDR3 covers 15 residues. CDR1 is SGHTA, CDR2 FQGNSA, per germline. The DNA for the CDR3 is TGTGCCAGCAGCTTTACTAGCGGGGGGGCATACGAGCAGTACTTC. It encodes CASSFTSGGAYEQYF.

CDR3 protein: CASSRDSPKNTGELFF. CDR3 nucleotide sequence: TGTGCCAGCAGTCGGGACAGCCCGAAGAACACCGGGGAGCTGTTTTTT. The gene calls are TRBV6-2 or TRBV6-3 and TRBJ2-2; 7 nucleotides align to TRBD1. CDR1 and CDR2 from the germline V gene are MNHEY and SVGEGT. The CDR3 consists of 16 residues. The junction had 7 bases not matched to a gene; V was cut back by 5 bases and J by 1 base.

The chain is built from TRBV30 and TRBJ1-5; tentative D call: TRBD1 (5 bases). Trimming pared 0 bases from V and 5 bases from J, leaving 11 bases between. The CDR3 is 14 residues long. Germline values: CDR1 GTSNPN, CDR2 SVGIG (reference sequence). The CDR3 bases are TGTGCCTGGAGTGTATCAGGGAGCGATCAGCCCCAGCATTTT. Its translation: CAWSVSGSDQPQHF.

The CDR3 nucleotides are TGTGCCAGCAGACCCGCGGGGCAGTCTGGAAACACCATATATTTT. It encodes CASRPAGQSGNTIYF. This chain links TRBV6-5 with TRBJ1-3; possible D gene TRBD1, 5 bases. Trimming cost V 6 bases and J 1 base, with 13 bases left between them. CDR3 size: 15 residues. Germline V gives CDR1 MNHEY, CDR2 SVGAGI.

This rearrangement joins TRBV2 to TRBJ1-2; TRBD1 matches 7 bases. Germline CDR1 and CDR2: SNHLY and FYNNEI. This CDR3 region has 13 residues. V lost 10 bases, J lost 2 bases, and 7 bases stayed unmatched. CDR3 sequence: CATQGGRNYGYTF. In DNA, the CDR3 is TGTGCCACTCAGGGGGGTAGGAACTATGGCTACACCTTC.

The J gene is TRBJ1-5, the V gene TRBV19; D is perhaps TRBD1 (5 bases). CDR1 and CDR2 (germline): LNHDA, SQIVND (reference sequence). CDR3 size: 15 residues. V lost 1 base, J lost 5 bases, and 12 bases lay in between. The CDR3 loop is CASSIGAGRDQPQHF. CDR3 nucleotides: TGTGCCAGTAGTATAGGGGCAGGGCGGGATCAGCCCCAGCATTTT.

The chain uses TRBV6-1 and TRBJ1-2; the D gene is possibly TRBD1 (5 bases). Trimming removed 0 bases at V and 0 bases at J, with 8 bases between. Germline V gene lookup returns CDR1 MNHNS and CDR2 SASEGT. The CDR3 contains 15 residues. CDR3 in amino acids: CASSEARGANYGYTF. The CDR3 coding sequence is TGTGCCAGCAGTGAAGCGAGGGGTGCTAACTATGGCTACACCTTC.

The chain couples TRBV6-5 to TRBJ1-3; TRBD1 aligns across 9 bases. CDR3 length: 15 amino acids. After removal of 6 bases from V and 2 bases from J, the junction contained 5 bases not matched to a gene. The germline V gene has CDR1 MNHEY and CDR2 SVGAGI. The CDR3 DNA follows: TGTGCCAGCAGCCCGGGACAGGGCCCTGGAAACACCATATATTTT. It specifies CASSPGQGPGNTIYF.

The chain couples TRBV7-3 to TRBJ2-1; D is perhaps TRBD1 (6 bases). From germline, CDR1 is SGHTA and CDR2 FQGTGA. This CDR3 is 16 amino acids long. V lost 5 bases and J lost 0, with 14 bases in between. CDR3 sequence: CASSQRGTLSYNEQFF. The CDR3 nucleotides read TGTGCCAGCAGCCAAAGGGGGACCCTCTCCTACAATGAGCAGTTCTTC.